These 14 T cell receptor beta chains were all obtained from the same sample, sequenced in a study of post-analysis software for immune sequencing data (dated by TCRdb to the mid-2010s). Overall study results and their limits: Significantly higher frequencies in patients than in controls were found for a handful of TRBV segments, including TRBV5-6, TRBV5-1 and TRBV20-1.

Their target antigens are unknown. The library was made by PCR. The data were produced on an Illumina HiSeq 2500. To reduce PCR and sequencing biases, unique molecular identifiers were built into the TCR beta cDNA libraries. Clones were called with MiXCR by TCRdb after fastp trimmed the public reads at Q25, and only in-frame beta chains were retained. Each entry merges the rows of one CDR3 protein and shows their most common DNA and genes. The sample data list approximately 730,000 distinct CDR3 sequences, and about half of these were observed just once. Of the sample, roughly 5% falls within the top ten clones. The sample comprised blood. The receptors come from a girl aged 5 to 17 with multiple sclerosis.

This clonotype has only a few counts. The rearrangement links TRBV6-2 or TRBV6-3 to TRBJ2-5; the match to TRBD1 covers 8 bases. Near its end, the DNA agrees better with TRBJ2-7, so the J call may be wrong. The CDR3 is 13 residues long. Germline lookup yields CDR1 MNHEY and CDR2 SVGEGT. CDR3 sequence (DNA): TGTGCCAGCAGAACAGGGGGGAACTACGAGCAGTACTTC. Translation gives CASRTGGNYEQYF.

The gene calls are TRBV7-2 and TRBJ2-7; D is possibly TRBD2 (7 bases). The V gene lost 6 bases and the J gene lost 4 bases, with 22 bases spanning the gap. The CDR3 is 16 amino acids. The germline gives CDR1 SGHTA, CDR2 FQGNSA. In DNA, the CDR3 is TGTGCCAGCAGTCATTGGGGGGGGGACAAAAGGTACGAGCAGTACTTC. Its protein is CASSHWGGDKRYEQYF.

The V call is TRBV5-1, the J call TRBJ2-3, with D perhaps TRBD2 (7 bases). The CDR3 length is 16 residues. Germline CDR1 is SGHRS and CDR2 is YFSETQ. V lost 0 bases and J 6 bases, leaving 17 bases between the germline ends. Here the CDR3 reads CASSLDGAGTGDTQYF. CDR3 nucleotides: TGCGCCAGCAGCTTGGATGGAGCGGGAACAGGGGATACGCAGTATTTT.

This clonotype was counted only a few times. V is TRBV5-1 and J is TRBJ2-1; the match to TRBD2 covers 8 bases. The germline CDR1 and CDR2 sequences are SGHRS and YFSETQ. There are 14 residues in the CDR3. V was clipped by 5 bases and J by 6 bases; unmatched bases: 7. The CDR3 loop reads CASRPWREANEQFF. The CDR3 coding sequence is TGCGCCAGCAGGCCGTGGCGGGAGGCCAATGAGCAGTTCTTC.

The chain carries TRBV25-1 and TRBJ2-7, with a possible D match to TRBD2 (5 bases). V was cut by 2 bases and J by 5 bases, with 13 bases left in between. CDR1 and CDR2 from the germline V gene are MGHDK and SYGVNS. The CDR3 has 14 amino acids. Here the CDR3 DNA reads TGTGCCAGCAGTGAAGGGTACGGAGGCGACGAGCAGTACTTC. Translation: CASSEGYGGDEQYF.

This chain joins TRBV4-1 and TRBJ2-7, with D unresolved. CDR1 is MGHRA, CDR2 YSYEKL, per germline. The ends were cut back, 0 bases at V and 1 base at J, with 13 bases in the middle. This CDR3 region has 16 residues. In DNA form, the CDR3 reads TGCGCCAGCAGCCAAGATGCGCAGCGACCTTCCTACGAGCAGTACTTC. This sequence encodes CASSQDAQRPSYEQYF.

The DNA of the CDR3 is TGTGCCAGCAGTGCCGGGACAAACAATGAGCAGTTCTTC. The encoded protein is CASSAGTNNEQFF. The J gene is TRBJ2-1, the V gene TRBV6-4; a weak D match, TRBD1 (6 bases). Germline loops: CDR1 MRHNA, CDR2 SNTAGT. The CDR3 extends over 13 amino acids. V dropped 4 bases and J dropped 5 bases, with 9 bases sitting between them.

The V gene is TRBV9, the J gene TRBJ2-1; a weak D match, TRBD2 (6 bases). The CDR3 has 16 residues. V lost 0 bases and J 6 bases, leaving 16 bases between the germline ends. Germline loops: CDR1 SGDLS, CDR2 YYNGEE. CDR3 region: CASSVASGRWFNEQFF. The CDR3 DNA reads as TGTGCCAGCAGCGTAGCATCGGGGAGGTGGTTCAATGAGCAGTTCTTC.

The table lists this clonotype with a few counts. This may be a read error, as it is one base from a much larger clone. The rearrangement uses TRBV29-1 and TRBJ2-1; possible D gene TRBD2, 6 bases. The end of the DNA is better explained by TRBJ2-7, so the J call may be wrong. The CDR3 is 14 amino acids. Germline lookup yields CDR1 SQVTM and CDR2 ANQGSEA. The DNA of the CDR3 is TGCAGCGTTCTTAGCGGAACTTCCTACAATGAGCAGTACTTC. Its protein product is CSVLSGTSYNEQYF.

The chain uses TRBV20-1 and TRBJ2-5; TRBD2 aligns across 14 bases. The CDR3 is 18 amino acids. Germline loops: CDR1 DFQATT, CDR2 SNEGSKA (reference sequence). V lost 6 bases, J lost 0 bases, and 12 bases stayed unmatched. The CDR3 protein is CSAVKAGLAGVHQETQYF. CDR3 DNA: TGCAGTGCAGTTAAAGCGGGACTAGCGGGGGTGCACCAAGAGACCCAGTACTTC.

This clonotype was counted a few times. This chain links TRBV7-9 with TRBJ2-3; D unresolved. The germline gives CDR1 SEHNR, CDR2 FQNEAQ (reference sequence). The CDR3 sequence is 14 residues long. V lost 1 base and J 6 bases, leaving 11 bases between the germline ends. As DNA, the CDR3 is TGTGCCAGCAGCTTAGGACCGAACACGGATACGCAGTATTTT. Its protein product is CASSLGPNTDTQYF.

The CDR3 here is CASTQSVEPQHF. In nucleotides, the CDR3 is TGTGCCAGCACCCAAAGTGTAGAGCCCCAGCATTTT. The rearrangement uses TRBV28 and TRBJ1-5; D gene ambiguous. Trimming stripped 7 bases from V and 8 bases from J, with 12 bases between. Germline V CDR1 and CDR2: MDHEN, SYDVKM. CDR3 size: 12 residues.

This clonotype occurred a few times. The J gene is TRBJ1-1, the V gene TRBV6-1; unclear D gene. V gave up 8 bases and J gave up 7 bases, with 23 bases separating them. CDR1 and CDR2 from the germline V gene are MNHNS and SASEGT. The CDR3 has 15 residues. Here the CDR3 DNA reads TGTGCCAGCCGCGGGGTGGCCCCCTCCCCACTTGAAGCTTTCTTT. Translating gives CASRGVAPSPLEAFF.

The chain combines TRBV6-5 with TRBJ2-5; 8 nucleotides match TRBD2. CDR3 length equals 15 residues. CDR1 MNHEY and CDR2 SVGAGI come from the germline V gene. V shed 7 bases, J shed 4 bases, and the junction held 11 bases outside the gene matches. The CDR3 nucleotides read TGTGCCAGCAACTCCGGGGGGGGAGTATTAGAGACCCAGTACTTC. Residues: CASNSGGGVLETQYF.